The 25 T cell receptor beta chains below come from one sample, sequenced in a study of vaccination and CD4 T cells after COVID-19. These receptors' targets are unknown. Treatment specified: approximately nine-day PBMC culture with coronavirus spike peptide pools or control peptides (ViraFEST assay). Prior to the COVID-19 pandemic (2011-2018), the unexposed donor's CD4+ T cells were collected. Cultured CD4+ T-cell DNA underwent Oncomine TCR Beta short-read sequencing. TCRdb ran MiXCR on the PCR reads and lists one entry per CDR3 protein. The data hold under 3,500 distinct CDR3 sequences, with 25% to 30% observed a single time. Sequencing was done on a sample of CD4+ T cells from blood, cultured in vitro. The receptor source for this set is a human donor in good health.

This clonotype is labeled as medium-sized (0.01 to 0.1%). The chain recombines TRBV25-1 with TRBJ1-6, with D unclear. The CDR3 runs 14 residues. Germline V gives CDR1 MGHDK, CDR2 SYGVNS. Trimming pared 7 bases from V and 4 bases from J, leaving 11 bases between. The DNA of the CDR3 is TGTGCCAGCAACGTCGACGGGTATAATTCACCCCTCCACTTT. Translation: CASNVDGYNSPLHF.

In its sample, this clonotype ranks as medium-sized. The chain links TRBV27 to TRBJ1-5, with 7 bases fitting TRBD1. The CDR3 is made up of 15 amino acids. The J segment lost 0 bases and the V segment lost 9 bases, leaving 8 bases of the junction unmatched. Germline values: CDR1 MNHEY, CDR2 SMNVEV (reference sequence). CDR3 amino acids: CASRTGVVSNQPQHF. DNA for the CDR3: TGTGCCAGTAGAACAGGGGTCGTTAGCAATCAGCCCCAGCATTTT.

The CDR3 spells CASSHGNRGYQPQHF. The CDR3 DNA reads as TGTGCCAGCTCCCATGGGAACAGGGGATATCAGCCCCAGCATTTT. V gene TRBV6-2 or TRBV6-3 combines with J gene TRBJ1-5; 7 bases agree with TRBD1. The CDR3 runs 15 residues. Germline CDR1 MNHEY, CDR2 SVGEGT. Trimming removed 8 bases from V and 5 bases from J; junction bases left unmatched: 12.

The chain links TRBV20-1 to TRBJ2-3; no reliable D call. Germline V CDR1 and CDR2: DFQATT, SNEGSKA (reference sequence). V gave up 1 base and J gave up 7 bases, with 24 bases separating them. CDR3 length equals 17 residues. The CDR3 DNA follows: TGCAGTGCTAGAGCTCCTCTACTAACGGGTGATCGAAATACGCAGTATTTT. Translation gives CSARAPLLTGDRNTQYF.

The chain carries TRBV5-1 and TRBJ1-1; D is uncertain. This CDR3 is built from 17 residues. Looked up from germline, CDR1 is SGHRS and CDR2 is YFSETQ. V was trimmed by 6 bases and J by 3 bases, leaving 24 bases between them. CDR3 protein: CASTPMGVGGEHTEAFF. As DNA, the CDR3 is TGCGCCAGCACCCCGATGGGCGTTGGCGGCGAACACACTGAAGCTTTCTTT.

This sequence joins TRBV2 and TRBJ1-1, with D unresolved. This CDR3 spans 14 amino acids. CDR1 and CDR2 (germline): SNHLY, FYNNEI. Deletions cut 7 bases from V and 11 bases from J, with 23 bases between. This chain's CDR3 is CASTPNPASLGAFF. The CDR3 DNA reads TGTGCCAGCACCCCAAACCCCGCCTCTCTAGGGGCTTTCTTT.

In its sample, this clonotype was seen a few times. The CDR3: CASRSWTGVGELFF. Here the CDR3 DNA reads TGTGCCAGCAGATCCTGGACAGGTGTCGGGGAGCTGTTTTTT. V gene TRBV12-3 or TRBV12-4 combines with J gene TRBJ2-2; 7 bases match TRBD1. J gave up 7 bases and V 6 bases, and 8 bases lay outside the gene matches. This CDR3 is built from 14 residues.

V usage is TRBV4-3 and J usage is TRBJ1-6; D possibly corresponds to TRBD1 (5 bases). CDR1 is LGHNA and CDR2 is YSLEER in the germline V gene. The CDR3 covers 13 residues. Between the trimmed V and J ends, which lost 0 bases and 12 bases, there was a span of 9 bases. CDR3 amino acids: CASSQEPGLPLHF. The CDR3 DNA reads TGCGCCAGCAGCCAAGAACCGGGGCTACCCCTCCACTTT.

This clonotype was seen more than once but under ten times. The chain carries TRBV7-2 and TRBJ1-1, with D possibly matching TRBD1 (5 bases). The CDR3 covers 15 residues. Germline-derived CDR1 and CDR2 are SGHTA and FQGNSA. V gave up 1 base and J gave up 0 bases, with 9 bases separating them. The CDR3 nucleotides are TGTGCCAGCAGCTTAGTGGGGGTTGTGAACACTGAAGCTTTCTTT. Translation gives CASSLVGVVNTEAFF.

This chain joins TRBV12-3 or TRBV12-4 and TRBJ2-7, with TRBD1 matching over 8 bases. The CDR3 consists of 15 residues. Losses at the gene ends were 5 bases for V and 0 bases for J; bases not matched to a gene: 6. The CDR3 protein is CASSQQGVYSYEQYF. The CDR3 bases are TGTGCCAGCAGTCAACAGGGGGTTTACTCCTACGAGCAGTACTTC.

This chain joins TRBV6-2 or TRBV6-3 and TRBJ2-1, with no clear D. The CDR3 loop spans 14 amino acids. Trimming took off 2 bases at V and 4 bases at J, with 9 bases between the two ends. CDR1 is MNHEY, CDR2 SVGEGT, per germline. The DNA of the CDR3 is TGTGCCAGCAGTTACCCCCTCCTTTACAATGAGCAGTTCTTC. It specifies CASSYPLLYNEQFF.

CDR3 sequence reads: CSAPDQRGTDTQYF. CDR3 bases: TGCAGTGCTCCGGACCAGAGAGGAACAGATACGCAGTATTTT. V is TRBV20-1 and J is TRBJ2-3; the D is unclear. Deletions cut 5 bases from V and 3 bases from J, with 15 bases between. The CDR3 is 14 amino acids. Germline V CDR1 and CDR2: DFQATT, SNEGSKA (reference sequence).

This rearrangement joins TRBV2 to TRBJ2-3; tentatively, D is TRBD2 (5 bases). Looked up from germline, CDR1 is SNHLY and CDR2 is FYNNEI. Trimming took off 9 bases at V and 2 bases at J, with 9 bases between the two ends. This CDR3 is 12 amino acids long. This CDR3 reads CASNGDTDTQYF. CDR3 DNA: TGTGCCAGTAACGGGGACACAGATACGCAGTATTTT.

This rearrangement joins TRBV20-1 to TRBJ2-7; no clear D gene. V was shortened by 0 bases and J by 1 base, with 10 bases between the two germline ends. Germline lookup yields CDR1 DFQATT and CDR2 SNEGSKA (reference sequence). This CDR3 is 14 amino acids long. CDR3 sequence reads: CSARDLRPSYEQYF. CDR3 sequence (DNA): TGCAGTGCTAGAGATCTACGGCCATCCTACGAGCAGTACTTC.

The V and J genes are TRBV12-3 or TRBV12-4 and TRBJ1-2; D not resolved. The CDR3 sequence is 14 residues long. The ends were cut back, 1 base at V and 6 bases at J, with 12 bases in the middle. Here the CDR3 reads CASSLEGFVDGYTF. The CDR3, as DNA: TGTGCCAGCAGTTTAGAAGGGTTTGTGGATGGCTACACCTTC.

Sample share makes this clonotype medium-sized (0.01 to 0.1%). V gene TRBV24-1 combines with J gene TRBJ2-3, with D uncertain. CDR1 is KGHDR, CDR2 SFDVKD, per germline. V was shortened by 5 bases and J by 0 bases, with 2 bases between the two germline ends. The CDR3 has 12 residues. DNA of the CDR3: TGTGCCACCAGTGGGAGCACAGATACGCAGTATTTT. It is translated as CATSGSTDTQYF.

The genes are TRBV2 and TRBJ2-5; 10 positions agree with TRBD2. The junction had 4 bases not matched to a gene; V was cut back by 4 bases and J by 2 bases. CDR3 size: 15 residues. CDR1 and CDR2 from the germline V gene are SNHLY and FYNNEI. The DNA for the CDR3 is TGTGCCAGCAGTGCCATAGCGGGGGGTCAAGAGACCCAGTACTTC. The encoded protein is CASSAIAGGQETQYF.

V is TRBV6-5 and J is TRBJ1-4; D uncertain. Germline CDR1 and CDR2: MNHEY and SVGAGI. CDR3 length equals 16 residues. Trimming cost V 3 bases and J 4 bases, with 15 bases left between them. CDR3 region: CASSYTRRRLNEKLFF. CDR3 bases: TGTGCCAGCAGTTATACCCGACGACGGCTTAATGAAAAACTGTTTTTT.

This chain connects TRBV2 to TRBJ1-1; 7 bases map to TRBD1. The V gene end was trimmed by 7 bases and the J gene end by 3 bases; junction bases not matched to a gene: 5. Germline assignment: CDR1 SNHLY and CDR2 FYNNEI. The CDR3 is 13 residues long. The CDR3 DNA sequence: TGTGCCAGCACCTCTACAGGGGACACTGAAGCTTTCTTT. This codes for CASTSTGDTEAFF. The entire variable domain, with the rest obtained from reference TRBV2 and TRBJ1-1, is as follows: EPEVTQTPSHQVTQMGQEVILRCVPISNHLYFYWYRQILGQKVEFLVSFYNNEISEKSEIFDDQFSVERPDGSNFTLKIRSTKLEDSAMYFCASTSTGDTEAFFGQGTRLTVV.

This clonotype appeared a few times. The chain combines TRBV19 with TRBJ1-5; D is uncertain. Germline V gene lookup returns CDR1 LNHDA and CDR2 SQIVND (reference sequence). The CDR3 extends over 14 amino acids. The ends were cut back, 3 bases at V and 11 bases at J, with 17 bases in the middle. Here the CDR3 reads CASSIGSLLTTQHF. CDR3 coding DNA: TGTGCCAGTAGTATCGGCTCCCTCTTGACAACCCAGCATTTT.

This clonotype appeared once. CDR3 nucleotides: TGTGCCAGCAGCCCCGGCGGACTATTAAATGAGCAGTTCTTC. It translates to CASSPGGLLNEQFF. This chain connects TRBV7-3 to TRBJ2-1; D may be TRBD2 (6 bases). The CDR3 sequence is 14 residues long. Per the germline V gene, CDR1 is SGHTA and CDR2 is FQGTGA. Trimming left V 5 bases short and J 7 bases short, with 15 bases between.

This chain's CDR3 is CSATPPRGQLSDTQYF. The DNA of the CDR3 is TGCAGTGCTACCCCCCCGAGGGGGCAGCTTTCAGATACGCAGTATTTT. The V and J genes are TRBV20-1 and TRBJ2-3; 7 bases are shared with TRBD1. This CDR3 is 16 amino acids long. The ends lost 4 bases at V and 4 bases at J; junction bases unmatched: 14. Germline V gene lookup returns CDR1 DFQATT and CDR2 SNEGSKA (reference sequence).

The rearrangement joins TRBV7-2 to TRBJ2-1; tentatively, D is TRBD2 (6 bases). Germline V gene lookup returns CDR1 SGHTA and CDR2 FQGNSA. The V end was cut by 5 bases, the J end by 6 bases, with 20 bases between. This CDR3 comprises 16 residues. CDR3 bases: TGTGCCAGCAGCCCCCGGGGGTTTGAGTCTCGCAATGAGCAGTTCTTC. This translates into CASSPRGFESRNEQFF.

This clonotype was picked up a small number of times. The chain's CDR3 is CASSLLAGSTDTQYF. CDR3 bases: TGTGCCAGCAGTTTACTAGCGGGGAGCACAGATACGCAGTATTTT. V is TRBV27 and J is TRBJ2-3; 9 positions agree with TRBD2. CDR3 length: 15 residues. CDR1 is MNHEY, CDR2 SMNVEV, per germline (reference sequence). Trimming cost V 2 bases and J 0 bases; bases outside gene matches: 0.

This clonotype is categorized as medium-sized. The chain employs TRBV6-1 and TRBJ1-2, with D perhaps TRBD1 (5 bases). The CDR3 extends over 17 amino acids. CDR1 is MNHNS, CDR2 SASEGT, per germline. Trimming pared 5 bases from V and 5 bases from J, leaving 24 bases between. The CDR3 sequence: CASSLPPGLGQWYGYTF. The CDR3 nucleotides read TGTGCCAGCAGTCTTCCGCCGGGACTGGGTCAATGGTATGGCTACACCTTC.